The text below deals with one TCR beta chain. The method was immunoSEQ multiplex PCR; TCRdb's version includes in-frame clones alone and lacks a portion of them. This sample has about 300,000 clones; about nine tenths occur once, and the top ten carry roughly 2.3%. This specimen comes from a study of blood T cell repertoires in COVID-19. Study-wide context: T cells, B-cell-depleted T cells, or PBMCs provided the cDNA or gDNA that served as material.

Germline CDR1 SGDLS, CDR2 YYNGEE. The CDR3 spans 15 residues. Trimming took 3 bases from V and 5 from J; bases not matched to a gene: 8. This chain links TRBV9 with TRBJ2-5, with 9 bases aligning to TRBD2. Material: peripheral blood. The sequence derives from a man younger than 35 with active or convalescent COVID-19. The CDR3 sequence is CASSGRGGIGETQYF. As DNA, the CDR3 is TGTGCCAGCAGCGGGCGGGGGGGGATTGGGGAGACCCAGTACTTC.